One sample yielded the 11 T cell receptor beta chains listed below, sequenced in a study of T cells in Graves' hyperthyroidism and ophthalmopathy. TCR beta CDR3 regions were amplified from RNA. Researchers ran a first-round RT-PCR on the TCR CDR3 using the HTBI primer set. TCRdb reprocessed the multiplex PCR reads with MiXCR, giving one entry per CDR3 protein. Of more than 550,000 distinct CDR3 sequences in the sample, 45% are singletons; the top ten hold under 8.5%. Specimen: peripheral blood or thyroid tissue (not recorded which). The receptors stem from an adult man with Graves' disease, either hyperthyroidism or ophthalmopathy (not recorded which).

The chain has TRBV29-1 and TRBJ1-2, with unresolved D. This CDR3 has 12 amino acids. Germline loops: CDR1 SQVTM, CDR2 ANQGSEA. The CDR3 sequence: CSEVSGRGGYTF. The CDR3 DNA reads TGCAGTGAAGTGTCAGGCCGAGGGGGCTACACCTTC.

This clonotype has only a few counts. For the CDR3, the DNA is TGCGCCAGCAGCCATTGGACAGGGGGTCGTGAGACCCAGTACTTC. Protein sequence: CASSHWTGGRETQYF. This sequence joins TRBV4-1 and TRBJ2-5, with TRBD1 identical over 10 bases. V shed 3 bases, J shed 5 bases, and the junction held 6 bases outside the gene matches. The CDR3 sequence is 15 residues long. CDR1 and CDR2 (germline): MGHRA, YSYEKL.

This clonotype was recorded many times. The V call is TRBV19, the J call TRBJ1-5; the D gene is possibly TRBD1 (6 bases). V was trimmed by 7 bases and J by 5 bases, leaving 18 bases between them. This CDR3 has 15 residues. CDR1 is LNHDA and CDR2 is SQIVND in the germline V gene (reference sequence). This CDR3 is CASNAGAGAHQPQHF. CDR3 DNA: TGTGCCAGTAACGCGGGGGCAGGGGCTCATCAGCCCCAGCATTTT.

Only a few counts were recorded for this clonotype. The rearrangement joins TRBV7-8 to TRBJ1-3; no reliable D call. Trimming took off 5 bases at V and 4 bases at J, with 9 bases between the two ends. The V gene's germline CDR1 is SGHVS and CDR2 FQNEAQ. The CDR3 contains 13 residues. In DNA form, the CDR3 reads TGTGCCAGCAGCCAAGCTTCCGGAAACACCATATATTTT. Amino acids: CASSQASGNTIYF.

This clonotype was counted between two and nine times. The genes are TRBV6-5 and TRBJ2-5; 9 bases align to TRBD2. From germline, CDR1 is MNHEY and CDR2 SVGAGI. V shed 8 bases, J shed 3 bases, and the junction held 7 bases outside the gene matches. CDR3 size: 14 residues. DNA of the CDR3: TGTGCCAGCCTCCCAGCGGGGGGTAAAGAGACCCAGTACTTC. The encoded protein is CASLPAGGKETQYF.

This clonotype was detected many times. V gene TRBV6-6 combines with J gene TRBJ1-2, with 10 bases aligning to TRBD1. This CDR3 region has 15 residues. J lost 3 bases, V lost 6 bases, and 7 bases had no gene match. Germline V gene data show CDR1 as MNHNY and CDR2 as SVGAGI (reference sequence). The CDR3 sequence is CASRATGGGYYGYTF. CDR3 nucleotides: TGTGCCAGCAGAGCGACAGGGGGCGGGTACTATGGCTACACCTTC.

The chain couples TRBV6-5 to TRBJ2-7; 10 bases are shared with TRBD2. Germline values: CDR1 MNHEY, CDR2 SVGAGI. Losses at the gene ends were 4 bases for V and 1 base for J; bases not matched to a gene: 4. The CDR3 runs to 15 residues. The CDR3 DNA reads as TGTGCCAGCAGTTTAAGTAGCGGGGGGTCCTACGAGCAGTACTTC. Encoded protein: CASSLSSGGSYEQYF.

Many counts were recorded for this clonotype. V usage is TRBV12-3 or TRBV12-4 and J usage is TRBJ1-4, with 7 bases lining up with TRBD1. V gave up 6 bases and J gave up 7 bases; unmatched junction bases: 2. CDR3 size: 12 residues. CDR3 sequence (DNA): TGTGCCAGCAGCTGGGACAGTGAAAAACTGTTTTTT. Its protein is CASSWDSEKLFF.

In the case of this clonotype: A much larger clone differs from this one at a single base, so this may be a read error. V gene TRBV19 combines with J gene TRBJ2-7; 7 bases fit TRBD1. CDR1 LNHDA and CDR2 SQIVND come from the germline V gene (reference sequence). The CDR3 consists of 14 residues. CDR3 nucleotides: TGTCCCAGTAGTATTAGACAGGGAACGGACGAGCAGTACTTC. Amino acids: CPSSIRQGTDEQYF. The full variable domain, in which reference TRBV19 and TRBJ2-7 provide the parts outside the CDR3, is DGGITQSPKYLFRKEGQNVTLSCEQNLNHDAMYWYRQDPGQGLRLIYYSQIVNDFQKGDIAEGYSVSREKKESFPLTVTSAQKNPTAFYLCPSSIRQGTDEQYFGPGTRLTVT.

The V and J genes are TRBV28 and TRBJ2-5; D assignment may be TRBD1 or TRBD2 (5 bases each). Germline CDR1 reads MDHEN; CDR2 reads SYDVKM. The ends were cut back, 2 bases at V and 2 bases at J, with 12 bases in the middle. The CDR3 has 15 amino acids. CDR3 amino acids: CASSLGTLPQETQYF. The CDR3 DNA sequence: TGTGCCAGCAGTTTAGGGACGCTCCCTCAAGAGACCCAGTACTTC. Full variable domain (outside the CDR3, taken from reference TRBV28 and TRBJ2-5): DVKVTQSSRYLVKRTGEKVFLECVQDMDHENMFWYRQDPGLGLRLIYFSYDVKMKEKGDIPEGYSVSREKKERFSLILESASTNQTSMYLCASSLGTLPQETQYFGPGTRLLVL.

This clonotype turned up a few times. CDR3 amino acids: CASSATSTGELFF. CDR3 in DNA: TGTGCCAGCAGTGCGACTAGCACCGGGGAGCTGTTTTTT. The V gene is TRBV9, the J gene TRBJ2-2; TRBD2 is a possible D gene (6 bases). With 5 bases removed from V and 4 bases from J, the gap between germline ends came to 9 bases. Germline-derived CDR1 and CDR2 are SGDLS and YYNGEE. The CDR3 covers 13 residues.